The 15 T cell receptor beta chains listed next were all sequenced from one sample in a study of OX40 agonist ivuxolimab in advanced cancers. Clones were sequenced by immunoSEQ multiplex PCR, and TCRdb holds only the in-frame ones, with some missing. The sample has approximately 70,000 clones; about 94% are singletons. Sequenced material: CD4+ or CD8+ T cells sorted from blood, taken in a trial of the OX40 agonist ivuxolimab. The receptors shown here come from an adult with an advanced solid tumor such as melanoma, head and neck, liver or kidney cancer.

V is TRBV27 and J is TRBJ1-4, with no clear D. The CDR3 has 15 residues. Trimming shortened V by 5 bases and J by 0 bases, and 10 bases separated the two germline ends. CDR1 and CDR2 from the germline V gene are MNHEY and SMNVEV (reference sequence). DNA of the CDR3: TGTGCCAGCAGTCCGCGATTAGCAACTAATGAAAAACTGTTTTTT. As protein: CASSPRLATNEKLFF. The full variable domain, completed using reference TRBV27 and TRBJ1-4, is EAQVTQNPRYLITVTGKKLTVTCSQNMNHEYMSWYRQDPGLGLRQIYYSMNVEVTDKGDVPEGYKVSRKEKRNFPLILESPSPNQTSLYFCASSPRLATNEKLFFGSGTQLSVL.

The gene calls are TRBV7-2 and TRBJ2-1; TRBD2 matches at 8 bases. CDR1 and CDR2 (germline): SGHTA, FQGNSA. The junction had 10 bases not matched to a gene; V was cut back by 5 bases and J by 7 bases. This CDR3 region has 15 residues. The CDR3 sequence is CASSVGSGRINEQFF. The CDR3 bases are TGTGCCAGCAGCGTAGGGAGCGGGAGAATTAATGAGCAGTTCTTC.

CDR3 region: CASSGSGLGSGELFF. Written as DNA, the CDR3 is TGCGCCAGCAGCGGGTCGGGACTAGGGTCCGGGGAGCTGTTTTTT. The chain recombines TRBV5-1 with TRBJ2-2, with 8 bases that match TRBD2. CDR1 and CDR2 (germline): SGHRS, YFSETQ. Trimming cost V 4 bases and J 6 bases; bases outside gene matches: 8. The CDR3 is made up of 15 amino acids.

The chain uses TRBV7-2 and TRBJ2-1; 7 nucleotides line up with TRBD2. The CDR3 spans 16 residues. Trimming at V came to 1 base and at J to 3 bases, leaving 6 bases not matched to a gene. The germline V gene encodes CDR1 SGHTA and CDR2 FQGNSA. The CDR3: CASSLGGGTGYNEQFF. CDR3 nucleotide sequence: TGTGCCAGCAGCTTAGGGGGAGGGACGGGCTACAATGAGCAGTTCTTC.

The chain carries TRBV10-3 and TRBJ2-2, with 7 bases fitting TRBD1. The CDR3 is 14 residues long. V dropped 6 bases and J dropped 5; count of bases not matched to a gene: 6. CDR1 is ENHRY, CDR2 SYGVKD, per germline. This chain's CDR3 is CAISPGGWTGELFF. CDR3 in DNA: TGTGCCATCAGCCCAGGGGGTTGGACCGGGGAGCTGTTTTTT.

As DNA, the CDR3 is TGTGCCAGCAGCACGGACTTCACTGAAGCTTTCTTT. This sequence encodes CASSTDFTEAFF. The chain links TRBV11-3 to TRBJ1-1; D is undetermined. The CDR3 totals 12 residues. Germline CDR1 SGHNT, CDR2 YENEEA. The germline V and J ends were trimmed by 5 bases and 4 bases, with 8 bases remaining between them.

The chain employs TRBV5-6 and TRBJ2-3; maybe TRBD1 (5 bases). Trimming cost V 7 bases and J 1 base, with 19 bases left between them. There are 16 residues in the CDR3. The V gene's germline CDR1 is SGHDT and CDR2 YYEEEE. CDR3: CASSTGARRGTDTQYF. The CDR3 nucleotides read TGTGCCAGCTCAACTGGGGCCCGTCGCGGCACAGATACGCAGTATTTT.

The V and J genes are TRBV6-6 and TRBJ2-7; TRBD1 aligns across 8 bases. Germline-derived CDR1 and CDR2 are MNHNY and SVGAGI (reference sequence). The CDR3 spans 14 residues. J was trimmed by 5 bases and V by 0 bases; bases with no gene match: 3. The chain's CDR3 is CASSYSSGGHEQYF. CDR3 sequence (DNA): TGTGCCAGCAGTTACTCTTCAGGGGGCCACGAGCAGTACTTC.

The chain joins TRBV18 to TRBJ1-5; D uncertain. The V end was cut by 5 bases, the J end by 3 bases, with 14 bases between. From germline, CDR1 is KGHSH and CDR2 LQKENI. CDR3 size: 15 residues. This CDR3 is CASSEFRALNQPQHF. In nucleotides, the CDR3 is TGTGCCAGCTCAGAGTTCCGGGCCCTCAATCAGCCCCAGCATTTT.

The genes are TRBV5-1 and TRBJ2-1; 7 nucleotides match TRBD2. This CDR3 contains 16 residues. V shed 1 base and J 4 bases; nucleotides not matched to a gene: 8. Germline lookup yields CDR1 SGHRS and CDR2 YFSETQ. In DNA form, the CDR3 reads TGCGCCAGCAGCTTGCTCGCGGGAGATTTGTACAATGAGCAGTTCTTC. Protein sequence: CASSLLAGDLYNEQFF.

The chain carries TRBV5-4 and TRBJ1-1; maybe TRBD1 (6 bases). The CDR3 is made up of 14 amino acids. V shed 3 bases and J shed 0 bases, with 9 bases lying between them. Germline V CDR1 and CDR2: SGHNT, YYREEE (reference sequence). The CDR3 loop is CASSSGTLNTEAFF. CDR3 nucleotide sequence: TGTGCCAGCAGCTCTGGGACACTGAACACTGAAGCTTTCTTT.

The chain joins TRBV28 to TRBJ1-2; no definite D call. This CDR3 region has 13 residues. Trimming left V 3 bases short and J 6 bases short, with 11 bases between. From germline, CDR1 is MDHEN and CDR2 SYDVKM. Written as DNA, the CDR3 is TGTGCCAGCAGTTTGAACGGGTGGGATGGCTACACCTTC. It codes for CASSLNGWDGYTF.

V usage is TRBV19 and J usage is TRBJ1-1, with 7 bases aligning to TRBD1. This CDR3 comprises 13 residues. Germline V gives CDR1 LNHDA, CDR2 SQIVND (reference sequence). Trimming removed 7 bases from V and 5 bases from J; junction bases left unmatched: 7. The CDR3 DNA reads TGTGCCAGTATCTCAGGGGGATGGACTGAAGCTTTCTTT. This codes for CASISGGWTEAFF.

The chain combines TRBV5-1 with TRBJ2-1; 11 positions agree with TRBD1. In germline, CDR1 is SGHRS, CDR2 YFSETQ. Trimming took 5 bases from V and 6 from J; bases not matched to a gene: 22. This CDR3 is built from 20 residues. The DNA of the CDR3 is TGCGCCAGCAGGATGGGGCGGACAGGGGGCAACTCGGCGGGAGCCAATGAGCAGTTCTTC. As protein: CASRMGRTGGNSAGANEQFF. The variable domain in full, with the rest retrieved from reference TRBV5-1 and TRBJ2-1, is KAGVTQTPRYLIKTRGQQVTLSCSPISGHRSVSWYQQTPGQGLQFLFEYFSETQRNKGNFPGRFSGRQFSNSRSEMNVSTLELGDSALYLCASRMGRTGGNSAGANEQFFGPGTRLTVL.

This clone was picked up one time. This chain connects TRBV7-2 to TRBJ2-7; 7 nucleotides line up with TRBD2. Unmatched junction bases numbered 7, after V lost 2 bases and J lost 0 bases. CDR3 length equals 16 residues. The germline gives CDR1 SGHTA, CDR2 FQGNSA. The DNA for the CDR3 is TGTGCCAGCAGCTTATCAGCGGGACTAAACTCCTACGAGCAGTACTTC. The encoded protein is CASSLSAGLNSYEQYF.